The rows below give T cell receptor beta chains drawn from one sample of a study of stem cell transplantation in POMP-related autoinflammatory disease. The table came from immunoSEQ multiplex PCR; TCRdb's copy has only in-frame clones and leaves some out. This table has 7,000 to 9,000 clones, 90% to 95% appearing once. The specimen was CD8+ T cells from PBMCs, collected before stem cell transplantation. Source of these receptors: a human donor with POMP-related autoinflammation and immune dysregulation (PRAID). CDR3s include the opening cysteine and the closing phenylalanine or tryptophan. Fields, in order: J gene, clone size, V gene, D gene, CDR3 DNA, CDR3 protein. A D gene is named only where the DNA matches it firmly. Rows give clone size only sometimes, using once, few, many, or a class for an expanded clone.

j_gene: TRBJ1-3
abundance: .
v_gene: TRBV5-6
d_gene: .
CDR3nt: TGTGCCAGCAGCCTTCAGTGGCCCGGGGGAAACACCATATATTTT
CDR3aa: CASSLQWPGGNTIYF

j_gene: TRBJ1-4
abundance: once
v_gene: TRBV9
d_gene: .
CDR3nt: TGTGCCAGCAGCGTAGGGATGAGAGGGACTAATGAAAAACTGTTTTTT
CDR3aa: CASSVGMRGTNEKLFF

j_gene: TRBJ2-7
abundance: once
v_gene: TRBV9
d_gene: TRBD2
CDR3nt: TGTGCCAGCAGCCCCGGGACTAGCGGGAGGTACGAGCAGTACTTC
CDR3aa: CASSPGTSGRYEQYF

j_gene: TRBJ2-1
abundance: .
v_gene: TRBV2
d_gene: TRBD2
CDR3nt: TGTGCCAGCAGTGCAACCGAGTTAGCGGGGCCATACAATGAGCAGTTCTTC
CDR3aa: CASSATELAGPYNEQFF

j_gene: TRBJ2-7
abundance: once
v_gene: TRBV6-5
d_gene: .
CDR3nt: TGTGCCAGCAGTTACTCGTCGAGCCGGGAGCAGTACTTC
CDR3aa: CASSYSSSREQYF

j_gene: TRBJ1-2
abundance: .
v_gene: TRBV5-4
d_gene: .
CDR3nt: TGTGCCAGCAGCTTGGAGGCGGGGCAAGGCTATGGCTACACCTTC
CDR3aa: CASSLEAGQGYGYTF

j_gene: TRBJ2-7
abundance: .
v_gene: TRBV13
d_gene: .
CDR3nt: TGTGCCAGCAGTTCCTACGAGCAGTACTTC
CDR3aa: CASSSYEQYF

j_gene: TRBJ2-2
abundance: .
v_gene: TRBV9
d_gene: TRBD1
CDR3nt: TGTGCCAGCAGCCCCCGGGACAGGGTGTATGCCGGGGAGCTGTTTTTT
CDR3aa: CASSPRDRVYAGELFF

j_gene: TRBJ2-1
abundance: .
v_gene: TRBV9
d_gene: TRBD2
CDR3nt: TGTGCCAGCGCAACTAGCGACTCCTACAATGAGCAGTTCTTC
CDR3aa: CASATSDSYNEQFF

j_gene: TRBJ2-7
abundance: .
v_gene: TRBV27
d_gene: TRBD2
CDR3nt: TGTGCCAGCAGTTTAGGGCCGGGGGGAGGCTACGAGCAGTACTTC
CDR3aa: CASSLGPGGGYEQYF

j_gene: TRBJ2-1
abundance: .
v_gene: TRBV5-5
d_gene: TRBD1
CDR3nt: TGTGCCAGCGGAGGGACAGGGAGGATCAATGAGCAGTTCTTC
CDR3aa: CASGGTGRINEQFF

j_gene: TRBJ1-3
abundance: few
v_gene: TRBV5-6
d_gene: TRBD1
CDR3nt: TGTGCCAGCAGCTTGGACAGGGGGGGAGTGGACACCATATATTTT
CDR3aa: CASSLDRGGVDTIYF

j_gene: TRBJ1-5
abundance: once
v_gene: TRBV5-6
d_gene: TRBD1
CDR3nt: TGTGCCAGCAGCCAGGGACAGGGGAATCAGCCCCAGCATTTT
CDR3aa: CASSQGQGNQPQHF

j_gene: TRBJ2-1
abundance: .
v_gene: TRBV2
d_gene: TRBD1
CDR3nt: TGTGCCAGCACTGACAGGGCCTACAATGAGCAGTTCTTC
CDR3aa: CASTDRAYNEQFF

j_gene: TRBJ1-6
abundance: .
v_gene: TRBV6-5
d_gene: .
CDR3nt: TGTGCCAGCAGTTACGGCTATAATTCACCCCTCCACTTT
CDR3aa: CASSYGYNSPLHF

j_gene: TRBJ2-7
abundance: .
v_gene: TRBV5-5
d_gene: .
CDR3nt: TGTGCCAGCAGCTTGGACGTGTACGAGCAGTACTTC
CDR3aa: CASSLDVYEQYF

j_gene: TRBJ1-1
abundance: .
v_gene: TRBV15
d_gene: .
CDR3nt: TGTGCCACCAGCAGAGCGGCGGGGGAAACTGAAGCTTTCTTT
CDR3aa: CATSRAAGETEAFF

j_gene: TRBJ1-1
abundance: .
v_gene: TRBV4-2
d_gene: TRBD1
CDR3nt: TGTGCCAGCAGCTTGACAGGGGTGAACACTGAAGCTTTCTTT
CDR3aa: CASSLTGVNTEAFF

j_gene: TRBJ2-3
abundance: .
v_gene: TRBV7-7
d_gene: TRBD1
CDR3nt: TGTGCTAGCAGCTTAGGGACAGGTGCAGATACGCAGTATTTT
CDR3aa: CASSLGTGADTQYF

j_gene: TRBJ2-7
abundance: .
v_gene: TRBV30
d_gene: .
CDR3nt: TGTGCCTGGAGTGTAGGGCGAGAGCAGTACTTC
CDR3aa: CAWSVGREQYF

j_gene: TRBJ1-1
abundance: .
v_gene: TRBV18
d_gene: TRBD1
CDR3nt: TGTGCCAGCTCACCACCACAGGGGGCCAGGGGAGCTTTCTTT
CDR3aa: CASSPPQGARGAFF

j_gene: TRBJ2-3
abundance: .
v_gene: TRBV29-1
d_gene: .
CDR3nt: TGCAGCGTTGTCGGACTGATCACAGATACGCAGTATTTT
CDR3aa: CSVVGLITDTQYF

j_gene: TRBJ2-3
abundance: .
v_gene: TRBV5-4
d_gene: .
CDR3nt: TGTGCCAGCAGCCCGGGTGGGACCGGAGATACGCAGTATTTT
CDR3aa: CASSPGGTGDTQYF

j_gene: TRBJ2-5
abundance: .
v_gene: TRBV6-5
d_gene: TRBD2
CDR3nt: TGTGCCAGCAGTTACTGGTCCGGGGGGAGAGAGACCCAGTACTTC
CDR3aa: CASSYWSGGRETQYF

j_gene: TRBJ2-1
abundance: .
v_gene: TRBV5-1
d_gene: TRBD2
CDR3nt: TGCGCCAGCAGCTTGGAGGCTAGCGGGGCTTACAATGAGCAGTTCTTC
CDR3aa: CASSLEASGAYNEQFF

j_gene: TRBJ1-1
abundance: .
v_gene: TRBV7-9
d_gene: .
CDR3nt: TGTGCCAGCAGCCTCGGGACCCGAGGTGAAGCTTTCTTT
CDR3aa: CASSLGTRGEAFF

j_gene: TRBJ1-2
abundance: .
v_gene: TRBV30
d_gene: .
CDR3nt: TGTGCCTCCATTCCCGGGACTCCGTATGGCTACACCTTC
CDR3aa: CASIPGTPYGYTF

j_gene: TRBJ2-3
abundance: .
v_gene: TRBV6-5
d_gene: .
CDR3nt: TGTGCCAGCAGTTACGGGGGAGTGAGTACGCAGTATTTT
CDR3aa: CASSYGGVSTQYF

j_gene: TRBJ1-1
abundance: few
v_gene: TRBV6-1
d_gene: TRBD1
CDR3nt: TGTGCCAGCAGTGCCACAGGGGCGCCAACTGAAGCTTTCTTT
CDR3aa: CASSATGAPTEAFF

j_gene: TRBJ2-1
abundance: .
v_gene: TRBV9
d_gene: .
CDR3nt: TGTGCCAGCAGCGTAACAGGCTCCTACAATGAGCAGTTCTTC
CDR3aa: CASSVTGSYNEQFF

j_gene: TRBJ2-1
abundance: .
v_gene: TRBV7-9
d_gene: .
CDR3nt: TGTGCCAGCAGCAACCGGGACGGCTCTCACAATGAGCAGTTCTTC
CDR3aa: CASSNRDGSHNEQFF

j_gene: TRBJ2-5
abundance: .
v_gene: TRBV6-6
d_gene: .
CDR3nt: TGTGCCAGCAGTTACTCGGGGGGCGACCAAGAGACCCAGTACTTC
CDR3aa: CASSYSGGDQETQYF

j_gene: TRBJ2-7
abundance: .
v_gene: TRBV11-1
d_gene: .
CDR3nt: TGTGCCAGCAGCCTTCTCATGGGACGTACCCACGAGCAGTACTTC
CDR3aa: CASSLLMGRTHEQYF

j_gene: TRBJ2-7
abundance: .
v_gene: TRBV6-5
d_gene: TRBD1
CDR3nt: TGTGCCAGCAGTTCCCCCGGGACAGGGGGCGACTACGAGCAGTACTTC
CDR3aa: CASSSPGTGGDYEQYF

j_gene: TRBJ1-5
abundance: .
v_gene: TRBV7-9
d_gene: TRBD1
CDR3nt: TGTGCCAGCAGCCGAACAGGGGGCAATCAGCCCCAGCATTTT
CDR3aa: CASSRTGGNQPQHF

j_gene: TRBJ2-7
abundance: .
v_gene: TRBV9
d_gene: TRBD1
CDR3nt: TGTGCCAGCAGCGTAGGGACAGGGAATTCCTACGAGCAGTACTTC
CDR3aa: CASSVGTGNSYEQYF

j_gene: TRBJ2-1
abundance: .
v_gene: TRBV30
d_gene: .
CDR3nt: TGTGCCTGGACCACAGGGTTCTACAATGAGCAGTTCTTC
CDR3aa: CAWTTGFYNEQFF

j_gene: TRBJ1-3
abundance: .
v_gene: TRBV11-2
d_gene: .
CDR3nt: TGTGCCAGCAGTTCGGACATCAGCTCTGGAAACACCATATATTTT
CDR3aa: CASSSDISSGNTIYF

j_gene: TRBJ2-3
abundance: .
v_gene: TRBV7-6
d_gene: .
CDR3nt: TGTGCCAGCAGCTTATTTAGCACAGATACGCAGTATTTT
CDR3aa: CASSLFSTDTQYF

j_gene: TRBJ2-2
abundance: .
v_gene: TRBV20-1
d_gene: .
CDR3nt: TGCAGTGCTAGAGTCGGGCGGGAGCTGTTTTTT
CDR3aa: CSARVGRELFF

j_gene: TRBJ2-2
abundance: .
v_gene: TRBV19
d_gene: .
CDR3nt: TGTGCCAGTAGTATTGGTTGGCTGGCCACCGGGGAGCTGTTTTTT
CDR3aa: CASSIGWLATGELFF

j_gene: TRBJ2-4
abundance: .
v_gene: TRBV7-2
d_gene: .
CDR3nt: TGTGCCAGCAGCTTAGACCGGGGGATTCCCAAAAACATTCAGTACTTC
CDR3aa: CASSLDRGIPKNIQYF

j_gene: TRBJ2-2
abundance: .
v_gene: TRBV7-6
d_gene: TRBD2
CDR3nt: TGTGCCAGCAGCTTAACTAGCGGGAGGGCCGGGGAGCTGTTTTTT
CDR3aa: CASSLTSGRAGELFF

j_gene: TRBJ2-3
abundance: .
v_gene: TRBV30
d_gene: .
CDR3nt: TGTGCCTGGAGTTACAGTGACAGCACAGATACGCAGTATTTT
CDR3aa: CAWSYSDSTDTQYF

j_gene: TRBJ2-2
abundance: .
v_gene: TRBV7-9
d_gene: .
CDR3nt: TGTGCCAGCAGTACCGGATTCTCCCGGGAGCTGTTTTTT
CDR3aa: CASSTGFSRELFF